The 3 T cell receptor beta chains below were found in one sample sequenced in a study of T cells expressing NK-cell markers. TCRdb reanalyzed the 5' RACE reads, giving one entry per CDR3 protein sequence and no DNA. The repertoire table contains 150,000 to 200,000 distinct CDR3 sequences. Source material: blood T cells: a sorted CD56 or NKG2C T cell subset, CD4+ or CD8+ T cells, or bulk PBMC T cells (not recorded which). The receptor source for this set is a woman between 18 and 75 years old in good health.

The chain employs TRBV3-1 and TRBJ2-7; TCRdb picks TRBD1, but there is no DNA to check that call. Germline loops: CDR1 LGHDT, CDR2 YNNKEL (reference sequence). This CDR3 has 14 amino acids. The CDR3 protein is CASSPGPLGYEQYF.

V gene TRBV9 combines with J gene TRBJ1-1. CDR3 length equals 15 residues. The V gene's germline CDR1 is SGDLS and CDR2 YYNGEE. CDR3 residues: CASSFRTEGNTEAFF.

CDR3 in amino acids: CASSPRDRDTGELFF. The chain has TRBV28 and TRBJ2-2; the TCRdb call, TRBD1, lacks DNA for checking. The CDR3 sequence is 15 residues long. CDR1 and CDR2 (germline): MDHEN, SYDVKM.